This T cell receptor beta chain was retrieved from a study of control samples from healthy donors and cancer patients. With V trimmed by 2 bases and J by 6 bases, 7 bases remained unmatched. The CDR3 has 17 amino acids. Germline lookup yields CDR1 SNHLY and CDR2 FYNNEI. Assay: immunoSEQ multiplex PCR; the TCRdb copy retains only in-frame clones and omits some. Here the sample spans 95,000 to 150,000 clones, more than 80% being singletons. This TCR was sampled from a man in his fifties or sixties in good health. Sequenced material: blood. V usage is TRBV2 and J usage is TRBJ2-1, with 13 positions matching TRBD2. This CDR3 reads CASSELGLAGVGNEQFF. CDR3 bases: TGTGCCAGCAGTGAACTTGGACTAGCGGGGGTCGGCAATGAGCAGTTCTTC.